This TCR beta chain originates from a study of blood T cells in healthy people across ages (dated by TCRdb to 2015 to 2017). In terms of the full investigation: Template switching captured roughly one uniquely barcoded TCR beta cDNA molecule per two T cells in model experiments. The study analyzed two additional independent replicas of 1 million unique cDNA reads from the same blood draw for two donors, one aged 18 to 30 and one aged 80 or older. Donors were grouped into four age groups: young (average 16 years), middle-aged (around 39), aged (62) and long-lived (just over 80). Donors of different ages were randomly distributed across sequencing lanes to avoid experimental bias. To track age-related changes in TCR beta repertoire diversity, the study relied on deep sequencing normalized with unique cDNA molecular identifiers. What the study reported, not specific to this receptor: A strong correlation was found between observed TCR beta diversity and the percentage of naive T cells measured by flow cytometry. As age increased, observed TCR beta diversity per million T cells dropped in a roughly linear way, and a significant reduction was already evident by age 40. Because the CMV infection status of the donors was unknown, age-related changes in expanded clonotypes may potentially have been confounded. The long-lived group showed more naive CD4+ T cells, fewer expanded clones and increased TCR diversity than the aged group, suggesting age selection. Since profiling was done on bulk unsorted PBMCs, naive and antigen-experienced compartments could not be conclusively compared. Estimates of total diversity based on one million sequenced T cells were regarded as lower bounds and as underestimates.

The donors were 40 or so Caucasian individuals from Russia, aged roughly 6 to 100 years, who were systemically healthy. Each donor gave around 9 milliliters of peripheral blood, collected into EDTA-treated Vacutainer tubes. Ficoll-Paque density-gradient centrifugation was used to isolate PBMCs, with at least 6.5 million obtained per sample. Total RNA was extracted from PBMCs with Trizol reagent, with at least 6 micrograms obtained per sample. Naive CD45RAhigh/CD27high T cell percentages were measured by flow cytometry on a PBMC aliquot from every donor. The library was produced with 5' RACE. Instrument used: Illumina HiSeq 2500. A second roughly 6 to 12 cycle PCR used a sample-barcoded 5' primer and a J-beta primer mix. A unique molecular identifier was introduced onto each TCR beta cDNA molecule by a template-switch 5' adaptor carrying 12 random nucleotides. At least 2.5 million CDR3-containing paired-end reads were obtained from each sample. All of the RNA was converted into first-strand cDNA using the Mint cDNA synthesis kit, with a TRBC-specific oligonucleotide serving as the primer. Following uracil-DNA glycosylase treatment, a first 18-cycle PCR with universal primers M1SS and BC2_uni_R was performed on all cDNA. Under the source paper's analysis protocol: For normalization, 1 million high-quality reads were randomly selected from each sample, with every read carrying a distinct molecular identifier. Reads sharing molecular identifiers were discarded rather than binned into consensus sequences. MiTCR, with a Q25 quality threshold and the strictest error-elimination algorithm, was used for CDR3 identification, clonotype clustering and error correction. A nonparametric unseen species model with Euler transformation was used to estimate lower-bound total TCR beta diversity. The raw public reads went through TCRdb reprocessing: fastp at Q25, MiXCR clone calling, in-frame beta chains kept. Rows are unified per CDR3 protein, each entry keeping the most common DNA and genes. In this record, the V and J calls reflect TCRdb's handling and not the investigators' own analysis. The table for this sample lists roughly 900,000 distinct CDR3 sequences; 29% of them were counted only once. Jointly, the top ten make up roughly 17% of the sample.

A note on this clonotype: The antigen it recognizes is unknown. Base qualities are not recorded, but no much larger clone differs from it by a single base.

The sequence was obtained from a woman older than 75 in good health. Sequenced: blood.

In nucleotide form, the sequence is TGTGCCAGCGGGTCAACCAAAGGGAACGAGCAGTACTTC. Its protein reads: CASGSTKGNEQYF. The chain is made from TRBV6-6 and TRBJ2-4; the D gene lacks a confident call. The J call may be incorrect, as the DNA end agrees better with TRBJ2-7. Including cysteine and phenylalanine, the CDR3 has 13 amino acids. The only DNA kept is the CDR3, 39 bases in frame from the first base. CDR1 and CDR2 are read off the germline V gene (reference sequence) as MNHNY and SVGAGI.